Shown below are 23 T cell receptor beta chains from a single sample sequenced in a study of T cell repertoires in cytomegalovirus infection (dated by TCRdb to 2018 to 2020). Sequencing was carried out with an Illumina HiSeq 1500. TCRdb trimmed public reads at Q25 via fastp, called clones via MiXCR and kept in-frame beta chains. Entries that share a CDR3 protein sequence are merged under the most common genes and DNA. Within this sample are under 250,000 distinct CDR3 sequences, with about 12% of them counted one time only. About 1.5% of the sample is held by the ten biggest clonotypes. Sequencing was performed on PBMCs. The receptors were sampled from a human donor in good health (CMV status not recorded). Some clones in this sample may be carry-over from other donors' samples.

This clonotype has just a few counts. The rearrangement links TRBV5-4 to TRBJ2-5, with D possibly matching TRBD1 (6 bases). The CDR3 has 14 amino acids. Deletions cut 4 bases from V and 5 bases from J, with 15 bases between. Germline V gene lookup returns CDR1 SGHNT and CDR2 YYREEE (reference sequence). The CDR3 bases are TGTGCCAGCAGCAACGTACAGGGCGTGGAGACCCAGTACTTC. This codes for CASSNVQGVETQYF.

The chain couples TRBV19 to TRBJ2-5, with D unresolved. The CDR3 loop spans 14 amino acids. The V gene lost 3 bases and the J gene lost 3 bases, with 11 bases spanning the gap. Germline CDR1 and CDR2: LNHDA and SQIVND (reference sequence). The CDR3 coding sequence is TGTGCCAGTAGTATTTCACCCTCCAAAGAGACCCAGTACTTC. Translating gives CASSISPSKETQYF.

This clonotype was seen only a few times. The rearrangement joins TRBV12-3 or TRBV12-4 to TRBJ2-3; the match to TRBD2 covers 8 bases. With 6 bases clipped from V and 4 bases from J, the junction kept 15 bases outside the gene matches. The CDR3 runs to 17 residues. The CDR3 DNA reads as TGTGCCAGCAGCCCAACCAATAGCGGGAACGATGCAGATACGCAGTATTTT. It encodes CASSPTNSGNDADTQYF.

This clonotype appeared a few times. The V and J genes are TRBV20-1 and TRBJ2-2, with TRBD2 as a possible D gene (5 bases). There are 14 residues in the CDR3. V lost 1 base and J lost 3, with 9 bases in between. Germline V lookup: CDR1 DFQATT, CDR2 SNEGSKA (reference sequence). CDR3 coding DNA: TGCAGTGCTAGAGGGTGGGAGTACACCGGGGAGCTGTTTTTT. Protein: CSARGWEYTGELFF.

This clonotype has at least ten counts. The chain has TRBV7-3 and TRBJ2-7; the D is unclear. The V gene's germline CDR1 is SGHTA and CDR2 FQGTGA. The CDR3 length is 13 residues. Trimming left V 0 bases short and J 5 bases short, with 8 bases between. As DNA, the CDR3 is TGTGCCAGCAGCTTAACTTTTTCGAACGAGCAGTACTTC. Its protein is CASSLTFSNEQYF.

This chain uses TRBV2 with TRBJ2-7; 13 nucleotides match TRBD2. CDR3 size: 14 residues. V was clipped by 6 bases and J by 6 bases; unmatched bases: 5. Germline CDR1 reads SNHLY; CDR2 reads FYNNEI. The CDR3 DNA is TGTGCCAGCAGGACTAGCGGGGGGCTAAGCGAGCAGTACTTC. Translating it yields CASRTSGGLSEQYF. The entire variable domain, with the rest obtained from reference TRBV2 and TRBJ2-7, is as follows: EPEVTQTPSHQVTQMGQEVILRCVPISNHLYFYWYRQILGQKVEFLVSFYNNEISEKSEIFDDQFSVERPDGSNFTLKIRSTKLEDSAMYFCASRTSGGLSEQYFGPGTRLTVT.

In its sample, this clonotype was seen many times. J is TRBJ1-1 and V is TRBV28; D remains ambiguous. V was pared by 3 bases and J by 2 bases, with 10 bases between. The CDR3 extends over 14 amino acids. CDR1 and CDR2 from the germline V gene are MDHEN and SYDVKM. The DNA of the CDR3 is TGTGCCAGCAGTTTTGACGGGGATAACACTGAAGCTTTCTTT. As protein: CASSFDGDNTEAFF.

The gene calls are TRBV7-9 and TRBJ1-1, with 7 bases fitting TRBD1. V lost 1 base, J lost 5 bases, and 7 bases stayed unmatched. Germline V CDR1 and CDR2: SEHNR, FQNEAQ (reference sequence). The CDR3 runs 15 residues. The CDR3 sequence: CASSLEGGGRTEAFF. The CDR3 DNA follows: TGTGCCAGCAGCTTAGAAGGGGGCGGAAGGACTGAAGCTTTCTTT.

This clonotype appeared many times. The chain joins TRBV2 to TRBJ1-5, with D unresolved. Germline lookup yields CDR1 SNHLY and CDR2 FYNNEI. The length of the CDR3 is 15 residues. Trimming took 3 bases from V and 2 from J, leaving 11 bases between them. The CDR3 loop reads CASSESVGGNQPQHF. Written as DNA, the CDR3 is TGTGCCAGCAGTGAGTCCGTCGGGGGCAATCAGCCCCAGCATTTT.

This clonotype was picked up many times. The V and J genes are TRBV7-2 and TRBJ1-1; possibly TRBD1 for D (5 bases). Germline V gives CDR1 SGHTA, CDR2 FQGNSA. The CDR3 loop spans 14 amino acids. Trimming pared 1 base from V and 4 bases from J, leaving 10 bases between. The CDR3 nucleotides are TGTGCCAGCAGCTTAGGAGGAGGGGCCACTGAAGCTTTCTTT. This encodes CASSLGGGATEAFF. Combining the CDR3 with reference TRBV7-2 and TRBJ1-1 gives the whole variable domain GAGVSQSPSNKVTEKGKDVELRCDPISGHTALYWYRQSLGQGLEFLIYFQGNSAPDKSGLPSDRFSAERTGGSVSTLTIQRTQQEDSAVYLCASSLGGGATEAFFGQGTRLTVV.

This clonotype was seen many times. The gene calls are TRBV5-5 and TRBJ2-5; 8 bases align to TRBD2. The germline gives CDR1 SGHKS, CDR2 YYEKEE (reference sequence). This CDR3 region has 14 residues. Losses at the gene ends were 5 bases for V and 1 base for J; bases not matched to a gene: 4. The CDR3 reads CASSTGGGQETQYF. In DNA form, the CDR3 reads TGTGCCAGCAGTACCGGGGGGGGCCAAGAGACCCAGTACTTC.

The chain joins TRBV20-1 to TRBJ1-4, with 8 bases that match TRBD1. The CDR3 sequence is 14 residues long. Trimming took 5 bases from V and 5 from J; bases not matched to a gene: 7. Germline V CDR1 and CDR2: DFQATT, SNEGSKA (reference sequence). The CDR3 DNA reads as TGCAGTGCTGTGGACAGGGTCACCAATGAAAAACTGTTTTTT. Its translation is CSAVDRVTNEKLFF.

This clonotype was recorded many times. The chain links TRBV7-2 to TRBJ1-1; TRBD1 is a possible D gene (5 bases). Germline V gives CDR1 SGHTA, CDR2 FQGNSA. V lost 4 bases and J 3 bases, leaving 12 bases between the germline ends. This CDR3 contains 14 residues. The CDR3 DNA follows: TGTGCCAGCAGCTCCTTGGGGCCGGACACTGAAGCTTTCTTT. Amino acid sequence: CASSSLGPDTEAFF. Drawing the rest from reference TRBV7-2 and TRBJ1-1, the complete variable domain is GAGVSQSPSNKVTEKGKDVELRCDPISGHTALYWYRQSLGQGLEFLIYFQGNSAPDKSGLPSDRFSAERTGGSVSTLTIQRTQQEDSAVYLCASSSLGPDTEAFFGQGTRLTVV.

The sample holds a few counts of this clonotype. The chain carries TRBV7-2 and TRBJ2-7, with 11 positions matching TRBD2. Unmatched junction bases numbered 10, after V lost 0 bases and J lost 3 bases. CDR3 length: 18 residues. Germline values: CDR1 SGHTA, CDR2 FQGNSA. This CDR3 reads CASSLAVPGLAAHYEQYF. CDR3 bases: TGTGCCAGCAGCTTAGCGGTACCGGGACTAGCGGCCCACTACGAGCAGTACTTC.

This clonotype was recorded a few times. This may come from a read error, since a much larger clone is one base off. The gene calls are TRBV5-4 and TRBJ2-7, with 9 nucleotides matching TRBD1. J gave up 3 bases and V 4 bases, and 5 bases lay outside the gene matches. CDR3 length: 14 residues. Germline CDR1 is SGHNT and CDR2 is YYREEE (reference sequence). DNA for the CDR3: TGTGCCAGCAGCCTTACGGGACAGGGCTACGAGCAGTACTTC. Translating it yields CASSLTGQGYEQYF.

In DNA form, the CDR3 reads TGCAGCGTTGATAAATGGGACAGGGTGTACTATGGCTACACCTTC. Translating it yields CSVDKWDRVYYGYTF. This chain joins TRBV29-1 and TRBJ1-2; 9 bases map to TRBD1. Per germline, CDR1 SQVTM and CDR2 ANQGSEA. V gave up 3 bases and J gave up 3 bases; unmatched junction bases: 8. This CDR3 comprises 15 residues.

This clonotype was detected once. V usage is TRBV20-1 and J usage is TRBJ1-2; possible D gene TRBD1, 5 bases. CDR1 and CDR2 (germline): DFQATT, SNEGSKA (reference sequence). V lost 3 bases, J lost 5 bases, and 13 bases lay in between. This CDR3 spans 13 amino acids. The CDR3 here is CSARGRLSYGYTF. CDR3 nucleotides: TGCAGTGCTAGGGGGCGCCTGTCATATGGCTACACCTTC.

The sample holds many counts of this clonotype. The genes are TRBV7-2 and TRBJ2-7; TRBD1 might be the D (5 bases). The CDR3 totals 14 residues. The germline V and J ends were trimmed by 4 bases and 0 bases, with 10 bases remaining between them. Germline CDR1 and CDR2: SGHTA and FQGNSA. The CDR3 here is CASSSDTYSYEQYF. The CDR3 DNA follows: TGTGCCAGCAGCTCGGACACATACTCCTACGAGCAGTACTTC.

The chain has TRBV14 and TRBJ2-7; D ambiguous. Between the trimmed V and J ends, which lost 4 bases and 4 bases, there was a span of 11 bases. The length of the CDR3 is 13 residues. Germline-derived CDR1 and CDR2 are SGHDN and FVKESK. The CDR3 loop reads CASSLSTIYEQYF. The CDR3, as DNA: TGTGCCAGCAGCCTAAGCACCATTTACGAGCAGTACTTC. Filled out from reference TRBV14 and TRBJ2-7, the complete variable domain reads EAGVTQFPSHSVIEKGQTVTLRCDPISGHDNLYWYRRVMGKEIKFLLHFVKESKQDESGMPNNRFLAERTGGTYSTLKVQPAELEDSGVYFCASSLSTIYEQYFGPGTRLTVT.

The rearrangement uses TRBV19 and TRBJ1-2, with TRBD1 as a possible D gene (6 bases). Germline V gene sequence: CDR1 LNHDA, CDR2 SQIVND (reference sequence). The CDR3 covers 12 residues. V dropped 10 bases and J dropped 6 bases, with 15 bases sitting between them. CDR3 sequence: CATNREWDGYTF. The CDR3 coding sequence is TGTGCCACCAACAGGGAGTGGGATGGCTACACCTTC.

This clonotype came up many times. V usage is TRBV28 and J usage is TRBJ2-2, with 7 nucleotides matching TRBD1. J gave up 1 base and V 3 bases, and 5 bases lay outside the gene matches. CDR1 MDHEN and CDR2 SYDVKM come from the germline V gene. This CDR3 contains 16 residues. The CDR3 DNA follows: TGTGCCAGCAGTTTTATAGGGGGCGGGAACACCGGGGAGCTGTTTTTT. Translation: CASSFIGGGNTGELFF.

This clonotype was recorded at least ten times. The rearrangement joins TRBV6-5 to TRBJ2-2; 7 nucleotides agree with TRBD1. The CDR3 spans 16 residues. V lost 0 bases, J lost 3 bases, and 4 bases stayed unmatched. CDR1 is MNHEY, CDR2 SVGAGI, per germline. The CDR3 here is CASSYSAGGDTGELFF. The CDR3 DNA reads TGTGCCAGCAGTTACTCGGCAGGGGGAGACACCGGGGAGCTGTTTTTT.

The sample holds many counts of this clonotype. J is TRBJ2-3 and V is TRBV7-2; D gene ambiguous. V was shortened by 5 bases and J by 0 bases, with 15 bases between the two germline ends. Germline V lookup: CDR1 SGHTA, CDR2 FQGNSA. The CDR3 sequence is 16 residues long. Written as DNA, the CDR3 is TGTGCCAGCAGCCCCCAGGTCACGGAGAGCACAGATACGCAGTATTTT. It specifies CASSPQVTESTDTQYF.